Below are 6 T cell receptor beta chains sequenced from a single sample in a study of CD8 T cells in Susac syndrome. RNA, at about 0.5 to 1 ug, was reverse transcribed with random hexamers. One entry per CDR3 protein results from TCRdb running MiXCR on the immunoSEQ multiplex PCR reads. This table holds roughly 200,000 distinct CDR3 sequences, approximately 94% found once. Source material: CD4+ T cells from PBMCs. All receptors derive from a human donor in good health.

The chain joins TRBV2 to TRBJ2-5, with D perhaps TRBD1 (6 bases). Germline-derived CDR1 and CDR2 are SNHLY and FYNNEI. The length of the CDR3 is 12 residues. V lost 5 bases and J 4 bases, leaving 8 bases between the germline ends. The DNA of the CDR3 is TGTGCCAGCAGTCAGGGGCGAGAGACCCAGTACTTC. This encodes CASSQGRETQYF. Variable domain in full (rest from reference TRBV2 and TRBJ2-5): EPEVTQTPSHQVTQMGQEVILRCVPISNHLYFYWYRQILGQKVEFLVSFYNNEISEKSEIFDDQFSVERPDGSNFTLKIRSTKLEDSAMYFCASSQGRETQYFGPGTRLLVL.

The V and J genes are TRBV7-2 and TRBJ2-4; D call uncertain. The CDR3 loop spans 13 amino acids. In germline, CDR1 is SGHTA, CDR2 FQGNSA. Trimming removed 5 bases at V and 6 bases at J, with 11 bases between. The CDR3 sequence: CASSPPAPNIQYF. The CDR3 bases are TGTGCCAGCAGCCCACCTGCGCCAAACATTCAGTACTTC.

V and J are TRBV5-4 and TRBJ2-3, with D perhaps matching TRBD2 (5 bases). The CDR3 totals 15 residues. The V gene lost 1 base and the J gene lost 4 bases, with 13 bases spanning the gap. CDR1 is SGHNT and CDR2 is YYREEE in the germline V gene (reference sequence). Here the CDR3 DNA reads TGTGCCAGCAGCTTGATTTCCGGGGTCGCAGATACGCAGTATTTT. Its translation: CASSLISGVADTQYF.

In its sample, this clonotype was seen once. This chain connects TRBV20-1 to TRBJ2-5; tentatively, D is TRBD2 (7 bases). Trimming took off 6 bases at V and 5 bases at J, with 13 bases between the two ends. Germline CDR1 is DFQATT and CDR2 is SNEGSKA (reference sequence). The CDR3 covers 12 residues. CDR3 in DNA: TGCAGTGCCGTACAGGGAGGGGAGACCCAGTACTTC. This sequence encodes CSAVQGGETQYF.

The rearrangement links TRBV28 to TRBJ1-5; D unresolved. The CDR3 is 14 residues long. Germline V gives CDR1 MDHEN, CDR2 SYDVKM. Trimming took 2 bases from V and 8 from J, leaving 13 bases between them. The CDR3 region is CASSLPGRTKPQHF. CDR3 DNA: TGTGCCAGCAGTTTACCAGGACGAACAAAGCCCCAGCATTTT.

The chain links TRBV7-9 to TRBJ1-1, with a tentative D call TRBD1 (5 bases). The V and J ends lost 6 bases and 3 bases respectively, with 23 bases between them. Per germline, CDR1 SEHNR and CDR2 FQNEAQ (reference sequence). The length of the CDR3 is 17 residues. In DNA, the CDR3 is TGTGCCAGCAGTGTATCCGGGACGTCAGACGGGGACACTGAAGCTTTCTTT. Translation gives CASSVSGTSDGDTEAFF.